Listed below are T cell receptor beta chains from one sample, sequenced in a study of memory CD4+ T cells and cytomegalovirus serostatus. Only in-frame clones appear in the TCRdb table, and some are missing; sequencing was by immunoSEQ multiplex PCR. This sample has tens of thousands of clones, with roughly 76% found just once. Sequencing was carried out using memory CD4+ T cells from blood. All receptors derive from an adult in good health and CMV-seronegative. Each CDR3 is given with its conserved first and last residue. Each record gives: V gene, J gene, D gene, clone size, CDR3 DNA, CDR3 protein. D genes are given only for firm matches. Clone size is shown for a subset of rows, as once, few, many or a class of expanded clone.

TRBV11-3	TRBJ2-7	.	.	TGTGCCAGCAGCAGGGGACCAGGCTACGAGCAGTACTTC	CASSRGPGYEQYF
TRBV7-2	TRBJ2-1	.	.	TGTGCCAGCAGCTCTTGGGGGAATGAGCAGTTCTTC	CASSSWGNEQFF
TRBV7-2	TRBJ1-2	.	.	TGTGCCAGCAGCGTCATGACAAGCTATGGCTACACCTTC	CASSVMTSYGYTF
TRBV6-6	TRBJ2-3	.	.	TGTGCCAGCAACAACGAGGGTGTTGATACGCAGTATTTT	CASNNEGVDTQYF
TRBV27	TRBJ2-7	.	once	TGTGCCAGCTCCTCCTTGGGGCAGGGCCCCTCTAAGCAGTACTTC	CASSSLGQGPSKQYF
TRBV7-2	TRBJ1-2	TRBD1	.	TGTGCCAGCAGCCCCCTGGACAGGCCTATCGGCTACACCTTC	CASSPLDRPIGYTF
TRBV7-2	TRBJ1-2	.	.	TGTGCCAGCAGACGGGCCGCCTATGGCTACACCTTC	CASRRAAYGYTF
TRBV28	TRBJ2-3	.	.	TGTGCCAGCAGTTCACCCAGCGGTATTACAGATACGCAGTATTTT	CASSSPSGITDTQYF
TRBV28	TRBJ1-2	TRBD1	.	TGTGCCAGCAGTTTAGTAGCTGGACAGGGGGAATATGGCTACACCTTC	CASSLVAGQGEYGYTF
TRBV27	TRBJ2-1	TRBD2	.	TGTGCCAGCAGAAGCGGACTAGACAATGAGCAGTTCTTC	CASRSGLDNEQFF
TRBV18	TRBJ1-4	.	.	TGTGCCAGCTCCCCCCGGGGCGGGTATGAAAAACTGTTTTTT	CASSPRGGYEKLFF
TRBV4-2	TRBJ2-7	.	.	TGTGCCAGCAGCCAGGGCATAGACTACGAGCAGTACTTC	CASSQGIDYEQYF
TRBV9	TRBJ1-5	.	.	TGTGCCAGCAGCGTAGACGGACTTAGCAATCAGCCCCAGCATTTT	CASSVDGLSNQPQHF
TRBV18	TRBJ1-1	.	.	TGTGCCAGCTCACCCCTACAGAAGACAGTCGTCGGGAACACTGAAGCTTTCTTT	CASSPLQKTVVGNTEAFF
TRBV9	TRBJ2-1	TRBD2	once	TGTGCCAGCAGCGTCCCCGGGACTAGCCGCTACAATGAGCAGTTCTTC	CASSVPGTSRYNEQFF
TRBV11-2	TRBJ2-7	TRBD2	once	TGTGCCAGCAGCTCCCAACCGGGACTAGTGGACGAGCAGTACTTC	CASSSQPGLVDEQYF
TRBV10-3	TRBJ2-1	TRBD1	.	TGTGCCATCAACCGACGACAGGGGGGCAATGAGCAGTTCTTC	CAINRRQGGNEQFF
TRBV7-2	TRBJ2-5	.	.	TGTGCCAGCAGCCGCCCCGAAGAGACCCAGTACTTC	CASSRPEETQYF
TRBV9	TRBJ2-2	TRBD2	.	TGTGCCAGCAGAAAGAGCGGGGGTGGCACCGGGGAGCTGTTTTTT	CASRKSGGGTGELFF
TRBV30	TRBJ1-4	.	.	TGTGCCTGGCGAGGGGGAGGTGAAAAACTGTTTTTT	CAWRGGGEKLFF
TRBV5-1	TRBJ1-1	.	.	TGCGCCAGCAGCTTGGTAGACCACACCACTGAAGCTTTCTTT	CASSLVDHTTEAFF
TRBV13	TRBJ1-4	.	.	TGTGCCAGCAGCTTATCGGACAGAGGGGATGAAAAACTGTTTTTT	CASSLSDRGDEKLFF